The next 28 T cell receptor beta chains were all read from a single sample in a study of cytomegalovirus exposure and HLA in healthy donors. Assay used: immunoSEQ multiplex PCR; TCRdb lists only in-frame clones, some missing. Of 65,000 or so clones detected, about 90% appear once; the ten largest clones hold 1% to 1.5%. Sequenced: PBMCs. These TCRs come from a woman aged 18-29 years in good health and CMV-seronegative.

This clone occurred a few times. The rearrangement uses TRBV6-4 and TRBJ2-7; 9 nucleotides align to TRBD1. The germline gives CDR1 MRHNA, CDR2 SNTAGT. The CDR3 runs 14 residues. V shed 6 bases, J shed 3 bases, and the junction held 6 bases outside the gene matches. This chain's CDR3 is CASRSGDRVYEQYF. For the CDR3, the DNA is TGTGCCAGCAGATCGGGGGACAGGGTCTACGAGCAGTACTTC.

The V call is TRBV7-3, the J call TRBJ2-6, with 9 positions matching TRBD1. This CDR3 region has 17 residues. Trimming removed 4 bases from V and 0 bases from J; junction bases left unmatched: 4. Germline V gene data show CDR1 as SGHTA and CDR2 as FQGTGA. CDR3 DNA sequence: TGTGCCAGCAGCTCGACAGGGGGAAGCTCTGGGGCCAACGTCCTGACTTTC. The encoded protein is CASSSTGGSSGANVLTF.

The chain couples TRBV4-2 to TRBJ2-1; TRBD2 matches at 13 bases. With 4 bases clipped from V and 10 bases from J, the junction kept 13 bases outside the gene matches. The CDR3 has 17 amino acids. Germline assignment: CDR1 LGHNA and CDR2 YNFKEQ. The chain's CDR3 is CASSPSWGTSGALEQFF. The CDR3 DNA follows: TGTGCCAGCAGCCCCTCATGGGGGACTAGCGGGGCTTTGGAGCAGTTCTTC.

The chain has TRBV6-5 and TRBJ2-7; possibly TRBD1 for D (6 bases). Trimming stripped 4 bases from V and 6 bases from J, with 16 bases between. CDR3 length equals 14 residues. Germline CDR1 and CDR2: MNHEY and SVGAGI. CDR3 protein: CASSLRTRGGEQYF. Here the CDR3 DNA reads TGTGCCAGCAGTTTGAGGACCAGAGGGGGCGAGCAGTACTTC.

The J gene is TRBJ2-3, the V gene TRBV4-3; 8 bases fit TRBD2. CDR1 LGHNA and CDR2 YSLEER come from the germline V gene. Trimming removed 4 bases from V and 6 bases from J; junction bases left unmatched: 3. This CDR3 has 13 residues. Written as DNA, the CDR3 is TGCGCCAGCAGCCCCCGACTAGCGGATACGCAGTATTTT. Encoded protein: CASSPRLADTQYF.

The chain employs TRBV28 and TRBJ1-1; TRBD1 might be the D (6 bases). This CDR3 is built from 16 residues. The germline V and J ends were trimmed by 6 bases and 1 base, with 18 bases remaining between them. CDR1 is MDHEN, CDR2 SYDVKM, per germline. In nucleotides, the CDR3 is TGTGCCAGCAGCCGAGAACTCGACAGGAGGAACACTGAAGCTTTCTTT. This encodes CASSRELDRRNTEAFF.

This sequence joins TRBV10-2 and TRBJ1-5; D remains ambiguous. V lost 8 bases and J 1 base, leaving 12 bases between the germline ends. There are 14 residues in the CDR3. Per germline, CDR1 WSHSY and CDR2 SAAADI. This chain's CDR3 is CASGSGWSNQPQHF. CDR3 sequence (DNA): TGCGCCAGCGGATCGGGTTGGAGCAATCAGCCCCAGCATTTT.

This sequence joins TRBV5-6 and TRBJ2-7, with 7 positions matching TRBD2. CDR1 SGHDT and CDR2 YYEEEE come from the germline V gene. Trimming at V came to 1 base and at J to 4 bases, leaving 8 bases not matched to a gene. CDR3 length: 15 amino acids. The CDR3: CASSLFARGGYEQYF. Written as DNA, the CDR3 is TGTGCCAGCAGCTTGTTTGCTCGGGGAGGGTACGAGCAGTACTTC.

This clone was seen a single time. The chain joins TRBV30 to TRBJ1-2; D is perhaps TRBD1 (5 bases). This CDR3 is built from 14 residues. The germline CDR1 and CDR2 sequences are GTSNPN and SVGIG (reference sequence). The V end lost 3 bases, the J end lost 5 bases, and 16 bases lay between the germline ends. The CDR3 DNA is TGTGCCTGGAGGTCGGGGGGAAGTCCGTATGGCTACACCTTC. This encodes CAWRSGGSPYGYTF.

The chain uses TRBV5-1 and TRBJ2-3, with D uncertain. The germline gives CDR1 SGHRS, CDR2 YFSETQ. The CDR3 spans 13 residues. V was cut by 4 bases and J by 2 bases, with 8 bases left in between. The CDR3 DNA follows: TGCGCCAGCAGCCCCCTTTTCACAGATACGCAGTATTTT. Its protein product is CASSPLFTDTQYF.

The rearrangement joins TRBV9 to TRBJ2-3; 9 bases are shared with TRBD2. V was pared by 0 bases and J by 4 bases, with 6 bases of the junction left unmatched. There are 16 residues in the CDR3. The germline V gene has CDR1 SGDLS and CDR2 YYNGEE. CDR3 coding DNA: TGTGCCAGCAGCGTAGAGGCGGCGGGAGGGCCAGATACGCAGTATTTT. Encoded protein: CASSVEAAGGPDTQYF.

V gene TRBV28 combines with J gene TRBJ1-2, with unresolved D. The V gene lost 2 bases and the J gene lost 4 bases, with 5 bases spanning the gap. Germline V CDR1 and CDR2: MDHEN, SYDVKM. The CDR3 has 12 amino acids. CDR3 loop: CASSLGSYGYTF. For the CDR3, the DNA is TGTGCCAGCAGTTTAGGGAGCTATGGCTACACCTTC.

In its sample, this clone was seen once. The rearrangement links TRBV27 to TRBJ1-5, with TRBD1 identical over 7 bases. The CDR3 totals 16 residues. Germline CDR1 MNHEY, CDR2 SMNVEV (reference sequence). J gave up 10 bases and V 6 bases, and 18 bases lay outside the gene matches. CDR3 bases: TGTGCCAGCAGGCGTACCCGGGACAGTACCATCAGCCCCCAGCATTTT. Its protein is CASRRTRDSTISPQHF.

V usage is TRBV5-5 and J usage is TRBJ1-1, with a possible D match to TRBD1 (5 bases). The CDR3 is 13 residues long. The germline gives CDR1 SGHKS, CDR2 YYEKEE (reference sequence). Between the trimmed V and J ends, which lost 4 bases and 1 base, there was a span of 8 bases. CDR3 amino acids: CASSQQGNTEAFF. The CDR3 DNA sequence: TGTGCCAGCAGCCAGCAGGGGAACACTGAAGCTTTCTTT.

This sequence joins TRBV9 and TRBJ2-5; 7 bases map to TRBD1. The CDR3 runs 15 residues. The J segment lost 2 bases and the V segment lost 3 bases, leaving 7 bases of the junction unmatched. The germline V gene has CDR1 SGDLS and CDR2 YYNGEE. CDR3 coding DNA: TGTGCCAGCAGCGGGGAAGGGACAGTACAAGAGACCCAGTACTTC. This codes for CASSGEGTVQETQYF.

This clone was counted a single time. The V and J genes are TRBV28 and TRBJ2-7; D is possibly TRBD1 (5 bases). Germline V gives CDR1 MDHEN, CDR2 SYDVKM. The CDR3 runs 15 residues. V lost 6 bases and J lost 1, with 16 bases in between. CDR3: CASSIIKGLSYEQYF. CDR3 bases: TGTGCCAGCAGCATAATCAAGGGGTTGTCCTACGAGCAGTACTTC.

The chain links TRBV19 to TRBJ2-7, with 9 nucleotides matching TRBD1. From germline, CDR1 is LNHDA and CDR2 SQIVND (reference sequence). The CDR3 is made up of 15 amino acids. V lost 9 bases, J lost 0 bases, and 9 bases stayed unmatched. The CDR3 DNA is TGTGCCAGCCACAGGACAGGGGCAAGCTCCTACGAGCAGTACTTC. Translation: CASHRTGASSYEQYF. Filled out from reference TRBV19 and TRBJ2-7, the complete variable domain reads DGGITQSPKYLFRKEGQNVTLSCEQNLNHDAMYWYRQDPGQGLRLIYYSQIVNDFQKGDIAEGYSVSREKKESFPLTVTSAQKNPTAFYLCASHRTGASSYEQYFGPGTRLTVT.

The genes are TRBV6-1 and TRBJ1-3, with 8 nucleotides matching TRBD1. Germline V gene lookup returns CDR1 MNHNS and CDR2 SASEGT. V lost 6 bases to trimming and J lost 3 bases; unmatched junction nucleotides: 4. The CDR3 runs 14 residues. This CDR3 is CASSEDRVGNTIYF. In DNA form, the CDR3 reads TGTGCCAGCAGCGAGGACAGGGTTGGAAACACCATATATTTT.

V is TRBV4-1 and J is TRBJ1-5, with D perhaps TRBD1 (5 bases). With 0 bases removed from V and 4 bases from J, the gap between germline ends came to 13 bases. This CDR3 region has 16 residues. Germline-derived CDR1 and CDR2 are MGHRA and YSYEKL. CDR3 DNA: TGCGCCAGCAGCCAAGAGGCAGGGTTTGCGAATCAGCCCCAGCATTTT. Its protein product is CASSQEAGFANQPQHF.

The CDR3 spells CASSQGGRQGTRRNIQYF. CDR3 bases: TGCGCCAGCAGCCAGGGCGGGAGACAGGGGACGAGAAGAAACATTCAGTACTTC. This chain links TRBV5-1 with TRBJ2-4, with D tentatively TRBD1 (8 bases). Germline-derived CDR1 and CDR2 are SGHRS and YFSETQ. The length of the CDR3 is 18 residues. The ends were cut back, 4 bases at V and 6 bases at J, with 26 bases in the middle.

The chain recombines TRBV15 with TRBJ2-7; possibly TRBD1 for D (8 bases). Germline V lookup: CDR1 LNHNV, CDR2 YYDKDF (reference sequence). The CDR3 sequence is 15 residues long. The V end was cut by 2 bases, the J end by 7 bases, with 18 bases between. CDR3 protein: CATSRTGQAGGEQYF. The CDR3 DNA reads TGTGCCACCAGCAGAACGGGACAGGCCGGGGGGGAGCAGTACTTC.

The chain has TRBV7-6 and TRBJ1-2, with unresolved D. CDR1 SGHVS and CDR2 FNYEAQ come from the germline V gene. The CDR3 loop spans 13 amino acids. Trimming pared 5 bases from V and 2 bases from J, leaving 9 bases between. The CDR3 region has the DNA TGTGCCAGCAGCCGAGGAGGGAACTATGGCTACACCTTC. It encodes CASSRGGNYGYTF.

The V call is TRBV7-9, the J call TRBJ1-2; 10 nucleotides align to TRBD1. CDR1 is SEHNR, CDR2 FQNEAQ, per germline (reference sequence). V shed 5 bases, J shed 2 bases, and the junction held 11 bases outside the gene matches. The CDR3 extends over 17 amino acids. This chain's CDR3 is CASSTGFGQGVNYGYTF. The CDR3 bases are TGTGCCAGCAGCACTGGTTTCGGACAGGGGGTAAACTATGGCTACACCTTC.

This sequence joins TRBV4-2 and TRBJ2-3; 14 bases line up with TRBD2. The CDR3 loop spans 17 amino acids. Per the germline V gene, CDR1 is LGHNA and CDR2 is YNFKEQ. Germline trimming cut 5 bases from V and 5 bases from J; bases unmatched to any gene: 9. The CDR3 sequence is CASSSGTSGSLRDTQYF. As DNA, the CDR3 is TGTGCCAGCAGCTCTGGGACTAGCGGGAGTTTAAGAGATACGCAGTATTTT.

The chain has TRBV27 and TRBJ2-7; D gene ambiguous. Germline CDR1 reads MNHEY; CDR2 reads SMNVEV (reference sequence). This CDR3 is built from 13 residues. Deletions cut 5 bases from V and 4 bases from J, with 12 bases between. CDR3 in DNA: TGTGCCAGCAGTCCCGCATTTCGGTACGAGCAGTACTTC. Protein product: CASSPAFRYEQYF.

V is TRBV28 and J is TRBJ2-7; D is perhaps TRBD2 (6 bases). Looked up from germline, CDR1 is MDHEN and CDR2 is SYDVKM. With 6 bases removed from V and 2 bases from J, the gap between germline ends came to 8 bases. The CDR3 runs to 12 residues. CDR3 DNA: TGTGCCAGCAGGGGCGGGACCTACGAGCAGTACTTC. Its translation: CASRGGTYEQYF. Full variable domain (remainder filled in from reference TRBV28 and TRBJ2-7): DVKVTQSSRYLVKRTGEKVFLECVQDMDHENMFWYRQDPGLGLRLIYFSYDVKMKEKGDIPEGYSVSREKKERFSLILESASTNQTSMYLCASRGGTYEQYFGPGTRLTVT.

CDR3 in DNA: TGTGCCAGCCTGGACAGTTTGAACACTGAAGCTTTCTTT. Translation: CASLDSLNTEAFF. V and J are TRBV28 and TRBJ1-1; D perhaps matches TRBD1 (6 bases). Trimming shortened V by 8 bases and J by 0 bases, and 10 bases separated the two germline ends. CDR1 is MDHEN, CDR2 SYDVKM, per germline. CDR3 size: 13 residues.

The chain uses TRBV6-1 and TRBJ2-4; no clear D. In germline, CDR1 is MNHNS, CDR2 SASEGT. V lost 1 base to trimming and J lost 8 bases, with 9 bases between them. This CDR3 contains 13 residues. The CDR3 bases are TGTGCCAGCAGTGAAGGTCCGGAGCACATTCAGTACTTC. It specifies CASSEGPEHIQYF.